A selection of T cell receptor beta chains follows, all from one sample in a study of T cell responses to AZD1222 COVID-19 vaccine. TCRdb's table, derived via immunoSEQ multiplex PCR, lists solely in-frame clones and lacks some. The sample contains about 64,000 clones, about 80% of which appear only once. The specimen comprised peripheral blood, sampled 28 days after the second AZD1222 dose. The receptors derive from an adult who received the AZD1222 COVID-19 vaccine. The CDR3 runs from the conserved cysteine through the conserved F or W.

V | CDR3
TRBV3-1/TRBV3-2 | CASSQEDDTQYF
TRBV5-4 | CASSSTSDVDTQYF
TRBV7-9 | CASSLEGLHGYTF
TRBV7-8 | CASSSGRGGPYNEQFF
TRBV6-6 | CASSYPGGQGETQYF
TRBV19 | CASSSGWRGRKAKNIQYF
TRBV7-2 | CASSLGQGVMGFYNSPLHF
TRBV12-3/TRBV12-4 | CASTWDGTEAFF
TRBV6-5 | CASSPGHLETQYF
TRBV5-4 | CASSLIETRGDTQYF
TRBV28 | CASSFQGENTGELFF
TRBV5-8 | CASSRSYSNTEAFF
TRBV9 | CASSVWDRGAAFF
TRBV7-8 | CASSSPFEGANTNEKLFF
TRBV5-5 | CASSPLTLRGTEAFF
TRBV7-2 | CASTTTLPGLGNEQYF
TRBV2 | CASTLNTEAFF
TRBV6-5 | CASSYSWAGNTEAFF
TRBV10-1 | CASSEGDSGELFF
TRBV4-3 | CASSQDIGEWAFF
TRBV5-1 | CASSSGQGANQETQYF
TRBV7-8 | CASSLLLTGGYTF
TRBV6-5 | CASTPGEPTDTQYF
TRBV30 | CAWRPGPAGNTIYF